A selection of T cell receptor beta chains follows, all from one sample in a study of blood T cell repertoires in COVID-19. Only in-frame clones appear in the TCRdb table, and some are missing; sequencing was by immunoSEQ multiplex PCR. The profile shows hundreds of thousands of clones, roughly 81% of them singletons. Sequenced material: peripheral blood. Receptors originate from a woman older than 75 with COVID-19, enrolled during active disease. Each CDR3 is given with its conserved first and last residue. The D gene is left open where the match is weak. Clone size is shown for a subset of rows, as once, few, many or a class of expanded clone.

cdr3_nt: TGTGCCAGCAGCCCCGCCTGGTCCCGCGGCTATGGCTACACCTTC; cdr3_aa: CASSPAWSRGYGYTF; v_call: TRBV11-2; clone_size: -; d_call: -; j_call: TRBJ1-2
cdr3_nt: TGCGCCAGCAGCATGGGACGGGACTCCACCTTC; cdr3_aa: CASSMGRDSTF; v_call: TRBV5-1; clone_size: -; d_call: -; j_call: TRBJ1-2
cdr3_nt: TGTGCCAGCAGTGAATCCGGGTCCCCTTCTGGAAACACCATATATTTT; cdr3_aa: CASSESGSPSGNTIYF; v_call: TRBV25-1; clone_size: -; d_call: -; j_call: TRBJ1-3
cdr3_nt: TGCGCCAGCAGCTTGTTCGGACAGTCGGAAAAACTGTTTTTT; cdr3_aa: CASSLFGQSEKLFF; v_call: TRBV5-1; clone_size: -; d_call: -; j_call: TRBJ1-4
cdr3_nt: TGTGCCAGCAGTTTCAGGGATCAGCCCCAGCATTTT; cdr3_aa: CASSFRDQPQHF; v_call: TRBV28; clone_size: -; d_call: -; j_call: TRBJ1-5
cdr3_nt: TGTGCCAGCAGCCGTCGGGCGGGTATGACAGATACGCAGTATTTT; cdr3_aa: CASSRRAGMTDTQYF; v_call: TRBV7-2; clone_size: -; d_call: -; j_call: TRBJ2-3
cdr3_nt: TGTGCCAGCAGCGTCTTTCCTGGGACAGGATATAGCAATCAGCCCCAGCATTTT; cdr3_aa: CASSVFPGTGYSNQPQHF; v_call: TRBV7-9; clone_size: -; d_call: TRBD1; j_call: TRBJ1-5
cdr3_nt: TGTGCCAGCAGTAATGACAGGGCTTATCAGCCCCAGCATTTT; cdr3_aa: CASSNDRAYQPQHF; v_call: TRBV27; clone_size: -; d_call: TRBD1; j_call: TRBJ1-5
cdr3_nt: TGTGCCACTTCCGGGACAGGGGGGTCCGGGGAGCTGTTTTTT; cdr3_aa: CATSGTGGSGELFF; v_call: TRBV10-3; clone_size: -; d_call: TRBD1; j_call: TRBJ2-2
cdr3_nt: TGTGCCAGCAGTTTACGACAGGGTTCCTACGAGCAGTACTTC; cdr3_aa: CASSLRQGSYEQYF; v_call: TRBV28; clone_size: once; d_call: TRBD1; j_call: TRBJ2-7
cdr3_nt: TGTGCCTATACAGGGGGCGCGAATTTTGGCTACACCTTC; cdr3_aa: CAYTGGANFGYTF; v_call: TRBV30; clone_size: -; d_call: TRBD1; j_call: TRBJ1-2
cdr3_nt: TGTGCCAGCAGCAAGGGGGCGGGCACTGAAGCTTTCTTT; cdr3_aa: CASSKGAGTEAFF; v_call: TRBV7-3; clone_size: -; d_call: TRBD1; j_call: TRBJ1-1
cdr3_nt: TGCAGCGTGGGAAGGGGATTAGGCAATGAGCAGTTCTTC; cdr3_aa: CSVGRGLGNEQFF; v_call: TRBV29-1; clone_size: -; d_call: -; j_call: TRBJ2-1
cdr3_nt: TGTGCCAGTAGTTTACCTACCCGGGCAGGGTCAGCTGAAGCTTTCTTT; cdr3_aa: CASSLPTRAGSAEAFF; v_call: TRBV19; clone_size: -; d_call: -; j_call: TRBJ1-1
cdr3_nt: TGTGCCAGTAGTATTCGGACAGGGGTAGGTGAGCAGTTCTTC; cdr3_aa: CASSIRTGVGEQFF; v_call: TRBV19; clone_size: -; d_call: TRBD1; j_call: TRBJ2-1
cdr3_nt: TGTGCCAGCAGGAGTTCCCAGGCGTTCTATGGCTACACCTTC; cdr3_aa: CASRSSQAFYGYTF; v_call: TRBV6-6; clone_size: -; d_call: -; j_call: TRBJ1-2
cdr3_nt: TGCGCCAGCAGCTTAGGGGGCCAATGGACTGAAGCTTTCTTT; cdr3_aa: CASSLGGQWTEAFF; v_call: TRBV5-1; clone_size: -; d_call: TRBD1; j_call: TRBJ1-1
cdr3_nt: TGCGCCAGCAGCCAAGAGGGGCCAGCGGGAGGTCCCGAGACCCAGTACTTC; cdr3_aa: CASSQEGPAGGPETQYF; v_call: TRBV4-3; clone_size: -; d_call: TRBD2; j_call: TRBJ2-5
cdr3_nt: TGTGCCAGCAGCGATACGGGACAGGGGGCTTACGAGCAGTACTTC; cdr3_aa: CASSDTGQGAYEQYF; v_call: TRBV28; clone_size: -; d_call: TRBD1; j_call: TRBJ2-7
cdr3_nt: TGTGCCAGCAGCCAAGGCACAGGTGGAAATGAAAAACTGTTTTTT; cdr3_aa: CASSQGTGGNEKLFF; v_call: TRBV3-1/TRBV3-2; clone_size: -; d_call: -; j_call: TRBJ1-4
cdr3_nt: TGCGCCAGCAGCACCAATTCCGGGACTCCCAATTCACCCCTCCACTTT; cdr3_aa: CASSTNSGTPNSPLHF; v_call: TRBV5-1; clone_size: -; d_call: -; j_call: TRBJ1-6
cdr3_nt: TGCCCGGAGAGCTCCTATAATTCACCCCTCCACTTT; cdr3_aa: CPESSYNSPLHF; v_call: TRBV19; clone_size: -; d_call: -; j_call: TRBJ1-6
cdr3_nt: TGTGCCAGCACCCATGGCCTAACAGGTGGAACCGGGGAGCTGTTTTTT; cdr3_aa: CASTHGLTGGTGELFF; v_call: TRBV5-6; clone_size: -; d_call: -; j_call: TRBJ2-2
cdr3_nt: TGTGCCAGCAGCCCAGGGGGCGCGATGGGCTATGGCTACACCTTC; cdr3_aa: CASSPGGAMGYGYTF; v_call: TRBV3-1/TRBV3-2; clone_size: -; d_call: TRBD1; j_call: TRBJ1-2
cdr3_nt: TGTGCCAGCTCACAGGGGGCCGGGACTAGCTATAGTGAGCAGTTCTTC; cdr3_aa: CASSQGAGTSYSEQFF; v_call: TRBV18; clone_size: few; d_call: TRBD2; j_call: TRBJ2-1
cdr3_nt: TGTGCCAGCAGTCCCCAGGTGGGAAAACTGTTTTTT; cdr3_aa: CASSPQVGKLFF; v_call: TRBV12-3/TRBV12-4; clone_size: -; d_call: -; j_call: TRBJ1-4
cdr3_nt: TGTGCCAGCAGTTACCCCAGGACAGGGAGGCTGGAGCAGTACTTC; cdr3_aa: CASSYPRTGRLEQYF; v_call: TRBV6-2/TRBV6-3; clone_size: -; d_call: TRBD1; j_call: TRBJ2-7
cdr3_nt: TGTGCCAGCAGACCGACAGGGCGGGATAATCAGCCCCAGCATTTT; cdr3_aa: CASRPTGRDNQPQHF; v_call: TRBV28; clone_size: once; d_call: TRBD1; j_call: TRBJ1-5
cdr3_nt: TGTGCCAGTAGTAAGACAGAGATCGCTGAAGCTTTCTTT; cdr3_aa: CASSKTEIAEAFF; v_call: TRBV19; clone_size: -; d_call: -; j_call: TRBJ1-1
cdr3_nt: TGTGCCAGCAGCCGCCCACGGACTGAAGCTTTCTTT; cdr3_aa: CASSRPRTEAFF; v_call: TRBV7-9; clone_size: few; d_call: -; j_call: TRBJ1-1
cdr3_nt: TGTGCCAGCAGGTCCTGGCAGGGGGCTGGACGAGGCGAAGCTTTCTTT; cdr3_aa: CASRSWQGAGRGEAFF; v_call: TRBV6-6; clone_size: -; d_call: TRBD1; j_call: TRBJ1-1
cdr3_nt: TGTGCCAGCAGCTTTGACAGCAACTATGGCTACACCTTC; cdr3_aa: CASSFDSNYGYTF; v_call: TRBV7-9; clone_size: few; d_call: -; j_call: TRBJ1-2
cdr3_nt: TGTGCCAGCACCGACTATAGCACAGATACGCAGTATTTT; cdr3_aa: CASTDYSTDTQYF; v_call: TRBV28; clone_size: -; d_call: -; j_call: TRBJ2-3
cdr3_nt: TGTGCCAGCAGCCGGTCTGGGACAGGCTTAGTTAACATTCAGTACTTC; cdr3_aa: CASSRSGTGLVNIQYF; v_call: TRBV7-2; clone_size: -; d_call: TRBD1; j_call: TRBJ2-4
cdr3_nt: TGTGCCAGCAGTAACGGGGGAGCAACTAATGAAAAACTGTTTTTT; cdr3_aa: CASSNGGATNEKLFF; v_call: TRBV27; clone_size: -; d_call: -; j_call: TRBJ1-4
cdr3_nt: TGCGCCAGCAGCCAAAACAGGGGGTACGAGCAGTACTTC; cdr3_aa: CASSQNRGYEQYF; v_call: TRBV4-1; clone_size: -; d_call: TRBD1; j_call: TRBJ2-7
cdr3_nt: TGTGCCAGCAGCCGTAGCGGGGGGGGACACAATGAGCAGTTCTTC; cdr3_aa: CASSRSGGGHNEQFF; v_call: TRBV3-1/TRBV3-2; clone_size: -; d_call: TRBD2; j_call: TRBJ2-1
cdr3_nt: TGTGCCAGCTCACCAGAGGACAGAACCTATGGCTACACCTTC; cdr3_aa: CASSPEDRTYGYTF; v_call: TRBV18; clone_size: -; d_call: -; j_call: TRBJ1-2
cdr3_nt: TGTGCCAGCAGTCTTACAGGGAACACTGAAGCTTTCTTT; cdr3_aa: CASSLTGNTEAFF; v_call: TRBV28; clone_size: -; d_call: -; j_call: TRBJ1-1
cdr3_nt: TGTGCCAGCAGCTCTCTGGACGGGAGAAACACCATATATTTT; cdr3_aa: CASSSLDGRNTIYF; v_call: TRBV7-2; clone_size: once; d_call: -; j_call: TRBJ1-3
cdr3_nt: TGTGCCAGCAGTCTAGAGCGGAATACGCAGTATTTT; cdr3_aa: CASSLERNTQYF; v_call: TRBV28; clone_size: once; d_call: -; j_call: TRBJ2-3
cdr3_nt: TGCGCCAGCAGCCCACACCGGCGACTGAACACAGATACGCAGTATTTT; cdr3_aa: CASSPHRRLNTDTQYF; v_call: TRBV4-1; clone_size: -; d_call: -; j_call: TRBJ2-3
cdr3_nt: TGTGCCAGCAGCACCCCTGACAGAGGGGGCTGGGGCTACACCTTC; cdr3_aa: CASSTPDRGGWGYTF; v_call: TRBV11-2; clone_size: few; d_call: TRBD1; j_call: TRBJ1-2
cdr3_nt: TGCGCCAGCAACGACAAGGGGGGGAAAAACTATGGCTACACCTTC; cdr3_aa: CASNDKGGKNYGYTF; v_call: TRBV5-1; clone_size: -; d_call: -; j_call: TRBJ1-2
cdr3_nt: TGTGCCAGCAGTGTCACCCAGAACGAGCAGTACTTC; cdr3_aa: CASSVTQNEQYF; v_call: TRBV2; clone_size: few; d_call: -; j_call: TRBJ2-7
cdr3_nt: TGTGCCAGCAGCCGGACTAGCGGAGTCACAGATACGCAGTATTTT; cdr3_aa: CASSRTSGVTDTQYF; v_call: TRBV11-2; clone_size: -; d_call: TRBD2; j_call: TRBJ2-3
cdr3_nt: TGTGCCAGCATCCAAAGGCAGGCAGCAAGAGAGCAGTACTTC; cdr3_aa: CASIQRQAAREQYF; v_call: TRBV28; clone_size: -; d_call: -; j_call: TRBJ2-7
cdr3_nt: TGTGCCAGCTCACTTACAGGGAACTATGGCTACACCTTC; cdr3_aa: CASSLTGNYGYTF; v_call: TRBV18; clone_size: few; d_call: -; j_call: TRBJ1-2
cdr3_nt: TGTGCCAGCAGCGTAGATCCAGGGTGGATTTTCTTT; cdr3_aa: CASSVDPGWIFF; v_call: TRBV9; clone_size: -; d_call: -; j_call: TRBJ1-1
cdr3_nt: TGCGCCAGCAGCCCCGGGGAGGGGACAGGGTCTATCCGTGGCTACACCTTC; cdr3_aa: CASSPGEGTGSIRGYTF; v_call: TRBV5-1; clone_size: -; d_call: TRBD1; j_call: TRBJ1-2
cdr3_nt: TGTGCCAGCAGCGTATCCGGGACAGGGGGAACCGGGGAGCTGTTTTTT; cdr3_aa: CASSVSGTGGTGELFF; v_call: TRBV7-8; clone_size: -; d_call: TRBD1; j_call: TRBJ2-2
cdr3_nt: TGTGCCAGCAGTGAGGGGGCCAGTCCTAGAAATTCACCCCTCCACTTT; cdr3_aa: CASSEGASPRNSPLHF; v_call: TRBV6-1; clone_size: -; d_call: -; j_call: TRBJ1-6
cdr3_nt: TGCAGCGTTGGGGCAGGGGGCCTCAATGAGCAGTTCTTC; cdr3_aa: CSVGAGGLNEQFF; v_call: TRBV29-1; clone_size: few; d_call: TRBD1; j_call: TRBJ2-1
cdr3_nt: TGCAGCGTTGGTGACAGGGGGTATGGCTACACCTTC; cdr3_aa: CSVGDRGYGYTF; v_call: TRBV29-1; clone_size: few; d_call: TRBD1; j_call: TRBJ1-2
cdr3_nt: TGCGCCAGCAGCCAGCCGGGACTAGCGGGAGTGGACGGGGAGCTGTTTTTT; cdr3_aa: CASSQPGLAGVDGELFF; v_call: TRBV4-3; clone_size: -; d_call: TRBD2; j_call: TRBJ2-2
cdr3_nt: TGTGCCTGGAGCTTCCCGGACAGGGTTGGATATGGCTACACCTTC; cdr3_aa: CAWSFPDRVGYGYTF; v_call: TRBV30; clone_size: -; d_call: TRBD1; j_call: TRBJ1-2
cdr3_nt: TGTGCCAGTAGCGGCGGGACGAGATATTCACCCCTCCACTTT; cdr3_aa: CASSGGTRYSPLHF; v_call: TRBV19; clone_size: -; d_call: -; j_call: TRBJ1-6
cdr3_nt: TGTGCCAGCAGCTTACCAGCGGGAGCTAAGAATGAGCAGTTCTTC; cdr3_aa: CASSLPAGAKNEQFF; v_call: TRBV7-9; clone_size: -; d_call: TRBD2; j_call: TRBJ2-1
cdr3_nt: TGTGCCAGCAGTTTCACCGGGGGGAACACCGGGGAGCTGTTTTTT; cdr3_aa: CASSFTGGNTGELFF; v_call: TRBV6-6; clone_size: few; d_call: -; j_call: TRBJ2-2